This entry lists 32 T cell receptor beta chains sequenced from one sample in a study of regulatory T cells in long-lasting Graves disease. Researchers made TCR beta libraries by using iRepertoire HTBI primers and running Arm-PCR on CDR3 regions. TCRdb fed the multiplex PCR reads into MiXCR, producing one record per CDR3 protein. The table has roughly 610,000 distinct CDR3 sequences, less than 20% seen once. Time point noted: newly diagnosed GD, antithyroid drugs for less than 3 months. From PBMCs, RNA was extracted and then used to make the TCR library. The same data also went into a second study, on T cells in Graves' hyperthyroidism and ophthalmopathy.

This material consisted of peripheral blood mononuclear cells (PBMCs), taken at new diagnosis, from a patient treated with antithyroid drugs. These receptors were obtained from a woman aged 25 to 39 with Graves disease.

V and J are TRBV7-6 and TRBJ2-2; TRBD1 matches at 8 bases. Germline trimming cut 7 bases from V and 3 bases from J; bases unmatched to any gene: 10. This CDR3 contains 16 residues. Germline CDR1 and CDR2: SGHVS and FNYEAQ. CDR3 in amino acids: CASTDRAPLDTGELFF. The CDR3 nucleotides read TGTGCCAGCACGGACAGGGCCCCCTTGGACACCGGGGAGCTGTTTTTT.

This clonotype occurred many times. The chain couples TRBV5-1 to TRBJ2-7; D uncertain. The germline gives CDR1 SGHRS, CDR2 YFSETQ. This CDR3 contains 15 residues. The V end was cut by 5 bases, the J end by 0 bases, with 15 bases between. CDR3 loop: CASRPRSGSSYEQYF. The CDR3 DNA follows: TGCGCCAGCAGGCCTCGGTCAGGAAGCTCCTACGAGCAGTACTTC.

This clonotype appeared a few times. A much larger clone sits a single nucleotide away, making a read error possible. The rearrangement joins TRBV3-1 to TRBJ1-2; unclear D gene. The CDR3 has 11 residues. Germline loops: CDR1 LGHDT, CDR2 YNNKEL (reference sequence). V lost 4 bases to trimming and J lost 6 bases, with 6 bases between them. CDR3 sequence (DNA): TGTGCCAGCAGCCGGGGAAATGGCTACACCTTC. This codes for CASSRGNGYTF.

The sample holds many counts of this clonotype. The V gene is TRBV7-9, the J gene TRBJ2-1; TRBD2 matches at 15 bases. The V and J ends lost 5 bases and 7 bases, in that order; junction bases with no gene match: 6. Germline CDR1 is SEHNR and CDR2 is FQNEAQ (reference sequence). The CDR3 length is 16 residues. The CDR3 nucleotides are TGTGCCAGCAGCCGACTCGGACTAGCGGGAGGGAATGAGCAGTTCTTC. Translating it yields CASSRLGLAGGNEQFF.

The chain carries TRBV28 and TRBJ2-7, with TRBD1 matching over 8 bases. From germline, CDR1 is MDHEN and CDR2 SYDVKM. The CDR3 is 12 residues long. J was trimmed by 8 bases and V by 9 bases; bases with no gene match: 9. CDR3 region: CASDRGGRKQYF. CDR3 nucleotide sequence: TGTGCCAGTGACAGGGGTGGTCGGAAGCAGTACTTC.

This clonotype appeared many times. The chain employs TRBV5-1 and TRBJ2-1; no clear D. Looked up from germline, CDR1 is SGHRS and CDR2 is YFSETQ. The CDR3 totals 15 residues. With 0 bases removed from V and 4 bases from J, the gap between germline ends came to 11 bases. In DNA, the CDR3 is TGCGCCAGCAGCTTGGCCTGGGCAGATTACAATGAGCAGTTCTTC. Its translation: CASSLAWADYNEQFF.

This clonotype appeared a few times. The rearrangement joins TRBV6-9 to TRBJ1-2, with D maybe TRBD1 (5 bases). The CDR3 sequence is 13 residues long. V shed 4 bases and J shed 4 bases, with 10 bases lying between them. Germline V gene sequence: CDR1 MNHGY, CDR2 SVAAGI. The CDR3 nucleotides read TGTGCCAGCAGTTTACAGGAGGCCTATGGCTACACCTTC. It codes for CASSLQEAYGYTF.

The chain uses TRBV18 and TRBJ2-7; D remains unclear. Germline V lookup: CDR1 KGHSH, CDR2 LQKENI. Deletions cut 2 bases from V and 6 bases from J, with 17 bases between. There are 15 residues in the CDR3. The DNA for the CDR3 is TGTGCCAGCTCACCATCGGGTAATTACGTCGGCGAGCAGTACTTC. This encodes CASSPSGNYVGEQYF.

This clonotype was detected only a few times. The chain has TRBV24-1 and TRBJ1-1; 10 bases map to TRBD1. Trimming took 7 bases from V and 3 from J; bases not matched to a gene: 13. The CDR3 covers 17 residues. Germline values: CDR1 KGHDR, CDR2 SFDVKD. CDR3 bases: TGTGCCACCAGGGCGGCCCAGGGACAGGGGTTTCACACTGAAGCTTTCTTT. Amino acids: CATRAAQGQGFHTEAFF.

This clonotype was counted many times. The rearrangement links TRBV28 to TRBJ1-5; D may be TRBD1 (6 bases). Per the germline V gene, CDR1 is MDHEN and CDR2 is SYDVKM. The CDR3 runs 15 residues. The V end lost 7 bases, the J end lost 5 bases, and 18 bases lay between the germline ends. This CDR3 reads CASTLGGRLYQPQHF. CDR3 DNA: TGTGCCAGCACCTTAGGGGGTCGCCTGTATCAGCCCCAGCATTTT.

This chain connects TRBV5-1 to TRBJ1-1; D possibly corresponds to TRBD1 (6 bases). V lost 1 base, J lost 5 bases, and 15 bases lay in between. This CDR3 comprises 15 residues. Germline CDR1 reads SGHRS; CDR2 reads YFSETQ. The CDR3 region is CASSLMLGGPTEAFF. The CDR3 DNA reads TGCGCCAGCAGCTTGATGCTAGGGGGTCCGACTGAAGCTTTCTTT.

The chain couples TRBV5-1 to TRBJ1-1; the D is unclear. The CDR3 spans 14 residues. Germline CDR1 reads SGHRS; CDR2 reads YFSETQ. V gave up 0 bases and J gave up 1 base, with 7 bases separating them. The CDR3 DNA reads as TGCGCCAGCAGCTTGGATTCGGGGAACACTGAAGCTTTCTTT. It encodes CASSLDSGNTEAFF.

Many counts were recorded for this clonotype. The rearrangement links TRBV7-3 to TRBJ2-1; TRBD1 agrees at 7 bases. With 1 base clipped from V and 6 bases from J, the junction kept 9 bases outside the gene matches. Germline V gene lookup returns CDR1 SGHTA and CDR2 FQGTGA. The CDR3 is 16 amino acids. Here the CDR3 DNA reads TGTGCCAGCAGCTTAAGATTAGGGACAGTTACCAATGAGCAGTTCTTC. Its protein is CASSLRLGTVTNEQFF.

This clonotype was detected ten times or more. V usage is TRBV10-3 and J usage is TRBJ2-7, with unresolved D. The CDR3 spans 12 residues. The V gene's germline CDR1 is ENHRY and CDR2 SYGVKD. V was trimmed by 2 bases and J by 0 bases, leaving 2 bases between them. CDR3 DNA: TGTGCCATCAGTGAGCACTCCTACGAGCAGTACTTC. Translated: CAISEHSYEQYF.

The rearrangement uses TRBV25-1 and TRBJ1-5; D is perhaps TRBD1 (6 bases). Trimming removed 7 bases from V and 2 bases from J, with 21 bases in between. There are 17 residues in the CDR3. CDR1 and CDR2 from the germline V gene are MGHDK and SYGVNS. The CDR3 DNA is TGTGCCAGCACCAGGGGAGTCTTTAAATGGGGCAATCAGCCCCAGCATTTT. It encodes CASTRGVFKWGNQPQHF.

This clonotype was seen many times. The junction and the germline gene differ at one end; a read error may be behind it. This chain connects TRBV15 to TRBJ1-4, with D unresolved. Germline V gene data show CDR1 as LNHNV and CDR2 as YYDKDF (reference sequence). The CDR3 is made up of 11 amino acids. CDR3 nucleotides: TGTGCCACCAGCAGGGGTGGAGGTCGGGTTTTT. Translated: CATSRGGGRVF. The variable domain in full, completed from reference TRBV15 and TRBJ1-4, reads DAMVIQNPRYQVTQFGKPVTLSCSQTLNHNVMYWYQQKSSQAPKLLFHYYDKDFNNEADTPDNFQSRRPNTSFCFLDIRSPGLGDTAMYLCATSRGGGRVFGSGTQLSVL.

The CDR3: CASSPGPGVNQPQHF. DNA for the CDR3: TGTGCCAGCTCACCAGGGCCAGGGGTTAATCAGCCCCAGCATTTT. This chain uses TRBV18 with TRBJ1-5, with D perhaps matching TRBD1 (6 bases). Germline V CDR1 and CDR2: KGHSH, LQKENI. The germline V and J ends were trimmed by 2 bases and 4 bases, with 12 bases remaining between them. CDR3 size: 15 residues.

This chain uses TRBV5-6 with TRBJ2-7; the match to TRBD2 covers 13 bases. V lost 3 bases, J lost 7 bases, and 10 bases stayed unmatched. The CDR3 length is 16 residues. In germline, CDR1 is SGHDT, CDR2 YYEEEE. The CDR3 reads CASSSEGLAGPDEQYF. The CDR3 bases are TGTGCCAGCAGCTCCGAGGGACTAGCGGGACCTGATGAGCAGTACTTC.

This clonotype was recorded a few times. DNA for the CDR3: TGTGCCAGCAGCAGGGGGGAGGAGTCCCAGCATTTT. Amino acid sequence: CASSRGEESQHF. The gene calls are TRBV11-2 and TRBJ1-5, with a possible D match to TRBD1 (6 bases). The V gene's germline CDR1 is SGHAT and CDR2 FQNNGV. V shed 5 bases and J shed 11 bases, with 13 bases lying between them. The CDR3 length is 12 residues.

The J gene is TRBJ1-4, the V gene TRBV15; the D is unclear. Germline-derived CDR1 and CDR2 are LNHNV and YYDKDF (reference sequence). The CDR3 covers 16 residues. V lost 0 bases, J lost 11 bases, and 19 bases lay in between. CDR3 protein: CATSRDIGEINTKLFF. The CDR3 DNA reads as TGTGCCACCAGCAGAGATATCGGGGAAATCAATACGAAACTGTTTTTT.

There are a few counts of this clonotype. V usage is TRBV30 and J usage is TRBJ2-3; D is perhaps TRBD1 or TRBD2 (5 bases each). Per germline, CDR1 GTSNPN and CDR2 SVGIG (reference sequence). Deletions cut 5 bases from V and 3 bases from J, with 18 bases between. CDR3 size: 15 residues. CDR3 amino acids: CAWGVGQGVTDTQYF. As DNA, the CDR3 is TGTGCCTGGGGGGTAGGGCAGGGAGTGACAGATACGCAGTATTTT.

This chain links TRBV19 with TRBJ2-7, with D possibly being TRBD1 (5 bases). The germline V gene has CDR1 LNHDA and CDR2 SQIVND (reference sequence). Trimming shortened V by 6 bases and J by 3 bases, and 21 bases separated the two germline ends. The CDR3 runs 16 residues. CDR3 residues: CASRETASTLLYEQYF. In nucleotides, the CDR3 is TGTGCCAGTAGGGAGACAGCCTCTACTTTGCTCTACGAGCAGTACTTC.

This chain links TRBV7-6 with TRBJ2-5; perhaps TRBD2 as D (5 bases). This CDR3 has 13 amino acids. The V gene lost 3 bases and the J gene lost 5 bases, with 10 bases spanning the gap. Per germline, CDR1 SGHVS and CDR2 FNYEAQ. Here the CDR3 DNA reads TGTGCCAGCAGCTTTCTAGTAGCGGAGACCCAGTACTTC. Protein product: CASSFLVAETQYF.

V gene TRBV10-3 combines with J gene TRBJ2-7; D is unclear. There are 12 residues in the CDR3. Trimming pared 4 bases from V and 5 bases from J, leaving 9 bases between. Germline V lookup: CDR1 ENHRY, CDR2 SYGVKD. CDR3 nucleotide sequence: TGTGCCATCAGTGTCACGTCTAACGAGCAGTACTTC. The encoded protein is CAISVTSNEQYF.

This clonotype was seen only a few times. The rearrangement links TRBV27 to TRBJ1-5, with D perhaps TRBD1 (6 bases). V was cut by 8 bases and J by 2 bases, with 25 bases left in between. The CDR3 is 18 residues long. Germline assignment: CDR1 MNHEY and CDR2 SMNVEV (reference sequence). CDR3: CASAPVGQRGLGNQPQHF. DNA for the CDR3: TGTGCCAGCGCCCCCGTTGGACAGAGGGGACTGGGCAATCAGCCCCAGCATTTT.

This clonotype was found a few times. The chain recombines TRBV18 with TRBJ2-5; a weak D match, TRBD1 (6 bases). This CDR3 contains 14 residues. The V end was cut by 3 bases, the J end by 6 bases, with 14 bases between. Germline loops: CDR1 KGHSH, CDR2 LQKENI. CDR3: CASSPQGSLKTQYF. The DNA for the CDR3 is TGTGCCAGCTCACCGCAGGGGAGTTTGAAGACCCAGTACTTC.

The chain couples TRBV10-3 to TRBJ1-1; the D is unclear. This CDR3 contains 14 residues. Trimming stripped 2 bases from V and 1 base from J, with 8 bases between. Germline lookup yields CDR1 ENHRY and CDR2 SYGVKD. In DNA, the CDR3 is TGTGCCATCAGTGAGGACGGGCGGAACACTGAAGCTTTCTTT. This translates into CAISEDGRNTEAFF.

The chain carries TRBV5-8 and TRBJ2-2; TRBD2 matches 13 bases. Germline CDR1 SGHTS, CDR2 YDEGEE. The CDR3 sequence is 17 residues long. Germline trimming cut 5 bases from V and 5 bases from J; bases unmatched to any gene: 9. The CDR3 reads CASSWPGLAGLTGELFF. The CDR3 nucleotides are TGTGCCAGCAGTTGGCCGGGACTAGCGGGGTTGACCGGGGAGCTGTTTTTT.

This clonotype appeared a few times. The chain is built from TRBV11-2 and TRBJ1-3; D perhaps matches TRBD1 (6 bases). V was cut by 4 bases and J by 0 bases, with 13 bases left in between. Germline V CDR1 and CDR2: SGHAT, FQNNGV. The CDR3 is 16 residues long. CDR3 nucleotide sequence: TGTGCCAGCAGCTCCCTTGGGGGCTACTCTGGAAACACCATATATTTT. Protein sequence: CASSSLGGYSGNTIYF.

This clonotype was seen only a few times. The J gene is TRBJ2-2, the V gene TRBV7-2, with 8 bases lining up with TRBD2. CDR1 and CDR2 from the germline V gene are SGHTA and FQGNSA. This CDR3 is built from 18 residues. The ends lost 2 bases at V and 6 bases at J; junction bases unmatched: 14. CDR3 coding DNA: TGTGCCAGCAGCTTAAAGTCGTTAAGCGGGAGTAATCCCGGGGAGCTGTTTTTT. Its protein is CASSLKSLSGSNPGELFF.

In its sample, this clonotype was seen many times. The chain employs TRBV11-2 and TRBJ2-7; D is undetermined. V was trimmed by 0 bases and J by 5 bases, leaving 11 bases between them. CDR3 size: 14 residues. Looked up from germline, CDR1 is SGHAT and CDR2 is FQNNGV. The CDR3 reads CASSLDGHNDEQYF. The CDR3 nucleotides are TGTGCCAGCAGCTTAGATGGTCATAACGACGAGCAGTACTTC.

This clonotype came up many times. This chain connects TRBV7-3 to TRBJ1-5; D is uncertain. This CDR3 contains 13 residues. The V and J ends lost 4 bases and 3 bases respectively, with 7 bases between them. Germline assignment: CDR1 SGHTA and CDR2 FQGTGA. CDR3 nucleotide sequence: TGTGCCAGCAGCTATGCTCCCAATCAGCCCCAGCATTTT. Translating gives CASSYAPNQPQHF.